These 27 T cell receptor beta chains originate from one sample sequenced in a study of blood T cell repertoires in COVID-19 (dated by TCRdb to between 2020 and 2021). The library was made by the immunoSEQ multiplex PCR assay. This immuneACCESS table, as held by TCRdb, lists in-frame sequences with V and J called but not all clones. Of the missing ones, under half trace to an unresolved V gene in checked studies; the others have no known cause. The sample data list around 260,000 clones, and over 80% of these were observed just once. The top ten hold about 4.6% of the sample. The sample taken for sequencing was peripheral blood. The receptors were gathered from a man in his sixties who had recovered from COVID-19.

The rearrangement links TRBV7-8 to TRBJ2-3, with D hard to call. Per germline, CDR1 SGHVS and CDR2 FQNEAQ. This CDR3 contains 16 residues. V lost 10 bases, J lost 0 bases, and 20 bases lay in between. CDR3 in DNA: TGTGCCACCCTACCTAGGCCCAACCTAAGCACAGATACGCAGTATTTT. Encoded protein: CATLPRPNLSTDTQYF.

The chain combines TRBV6-5 with TRBJ2-2, with 9 bases matching TRBD1. The CDR3 loop spans 15 amino acids. The ends lost 6 bases at V and 6 bases at J; junction bases unmatched: 8. Germline-derived CDR1 and CDR2 are MNHEY and SVGAGI. The CDR3 coding sequence is TGTGCCAGCAGCTCACAGGGGGCGGTTTCCGGGGAGCTGTTTTTT. Its protein product is CASSSQGAVSGELFF.

The rearrangement uses TRBV21-1 and TRBJ2-1; the table calls TRBD1, which could not be checked here. TRBV21-1 is annotated as a pseudogene. CDR3 length: 19 amino acids. This chain's CDR3 is CASSNPAPRDRGSYNEQFF. CDR3 coding DNA: TGTGCCAGCAGCAACCCCGCCCCAAGGGACAGGGGCTCCTACAATGAGCAGTTCTTC.

The chain joins TRBV30 to TRBJ2-2, with 12 nucleotides matching TRBD2. CDR1 is GTSNPN and CDR2 is SVGIG in the germline V gene (reference sequence). V lost 7 bases and J lost 4; bases outside the gene matches: 7. The CDR3 totals 15 residues. The DNA for the CDR3 is TGTGCCTACCAATGGACTAGCGGGGTCACCGGGGAGCTGTTTTTT. This translates into CAYQWTSGVTGELFF.

The count of this clone is one. The J gene is TRBJ2-2, the V gene TRBV2; D perhaps matches TRBD2 (6 bases). Germline values: CDR1 SNHLY, CDR2 FYNNEI. V shed 2 bases and J shed 7 bases, with 14 bases lying between them. CDR3 length: 15 residues. The CDR3 here is CASSELAGQGGELFF. The CDR3 nucleotides are TGTGCCAGCAGTGAATTGGCGGGGCAGGGCGGGGAGCTGTTTTTT. Full variable domain (remainder filled in from reference TRBV2 and TRBJ2-2): EPEVTQTPSHQVTQMGQEVILRCVPISNHLYFYWYRQILGQKVEFLVSFYNNEISEKSEIFDDQFSVERPDGSNFTLKIRSTKLEDSAMYFCASSELAGQGGELFFGEGSRLTVL.

The chain links TRBV19 to TRBJ2-2, with TRBD2 matching 15 bases. The CDR3 spans 17 residues. CDR1 is LNHDA and CDR2 is SQIVND in the germline V gene (reference sequence). The V and J ends lost 6 bases and 4 bases, in that order; junction bases with no gene match: 6. This chain's CDR3 is CASRPGLAGGRTGELFF. For the CDR3, the DNA is TGTGCCAGTAGACCAGGACTAGCGGGGGGGCGCACCGGGGAGCTGTTTTTT.

The chain combines TRBV5-1 with TRBJ2-6; 8 bases are shared with TRBD1. V gave up 7 bases and J gave up 4 bases; unmatched junction bases: 10. The CDR3 runs to 16 residues. Looked up from germline, CDR1 is SGHRS and CDR2 is YFSETQ. CDR3 region: CASSKQGASGANVLTF. The CDR3 nucleotides read TGCGCCAGCTCCAAGCAGGGGGCTTCCGGGGCCAACGTCCTGACTTTC.

The chain uses TRBV7-8 and TRBJ2-3; D might be TRBD2 (6 bases). Germline V lookup: CDR1 SGHVS, CDR2 FQNEAQ. This CDR3 comprises 19 residues. Trimming cost V 5 bases and J 7 bases, with 31 bases left between them. For the CDR3, the DNA is TGTGCCAGCAGCCCAAAAAATCCGTGGGACTCCCCAAAGGGGAATACGCAGTATTTT. This translates into CASSPKNPWDSPKGNTQYF.

This chain joins TRBV27 and TRBJ2-1, with 11 bases fitting TRBD2. V lost 5 bases and J lost 8; bases outside the gene matches: 5. CDR3 length equals 14 residues. Germline-derived CDR1 and CDR2 are MNHEY and SMNVEV (reference sequence). CDR3 amino acids: CASSVSLAGDEQFF. The CDR3 DNA sequence: TGTGCCAGCAGTGTTTCACTAGCGGGAGATGAGCAGTTCTTC.

The CDR3 coding sequence is TGTGCCAGCAGTACCAACTTGAACACTGAAGCTTTCTTT. This translates into CASSTNLNTEAFF. The rearrangement links TRBV2 to TRBJ1-1; D remains ambiguous. The V and J ends lost 5 bases and 0 bases respectively, with 7 bases between them. Germline V gene sequence: CDR1 SNHLY, CDR2 FYNNEI. The length of the CDR3 is 13 residues.

This chain connects TRBV10-1 to TRBJ1-6; possible D gene TRBD1, 6 bases. V shed 9 bases and J shed 9 bases, with 18 bases lying between them. The CDR3 covers 14 residues. The germline CDR1 and CDR2 sequences are WNHNN and SYGVQD (reference sequence). CDR3 protein: CARGQLGGSSPLHF. CDR3 DNA: TGCGCCAGAGGACAGCTGGGAGGGTCTTCACCCCTCCACTTT.

The chain recombines TRBV5-4 with TRBJ2-6; D might be TRBD2 (6 bases). CDR1 SGHNT and CDR2 YYREEE come from the germline V gene (reference sequence). The CDR3 has 16 residues. With 9 bases removed from V and 0 bases from J, the gap between germline ends came to 16 bases. The CDR3 DNA sequence: TGTGCCACTTGTGGGACTTACAACTCTGGGGCCAACGTCCTGACTTTC. The encoded protein is CATCGTYNSGANVLTF.

V is TRBV5-1 and J is TRBJ2-3, with TRBD1 as a possible D gene (6 bases). CDR1 is SGHRS and CDR2 is YFSETQ in the germline V gene. Trimming pared 4 bases from V and 4 bases from J, leaving 19 bases between. The CDR3 extends over 16 amino acids. Here the CDR3 DNA reads TGCGCCAGCAGCAAACGACAGGTCCATGGTGCAGATACGCAGTATTTT. As protein: CASSKRQVHGADTQYF.

The V and J genes are TRBV11-2 and TRBJ1-1, with D tentatively TRBD1 (5 bases). Trimming removed 0 bases at V and 0 bases at J, with 5 bases between. The CDR3 consists of 14 residues. CDR1 and CDR2 (germline): SGHAT, FQNNGV. The CDR3 region has the DNA TGTGCCAGCAGCTTAGACAGGGTGAACACTGAAGCTTTCTTT. Residues: CASSLDRVNTEAFF. Looking up the rest from reference TRBV11-2 and TRBJ1-1 gives the full variable domain: EAGVAQSPRYKIIEKRQSVAFWCNPISGHATLYWYQQILGQGPKLLIQFQNNGVVDDSQLPKDRFSAERLKGVDSTLKIQPAKLEDSAVYLCASSLDRVNTEAFFGQGTRLTVV.

The chain has TRBV15 and TRBJ2-1, with 13 positions matching TRBD2. With V trimmed by 6 bases and J by 7 bases, 9 bases remained unmatched. The CDR3 is 16 amino acids. The germline V gene has CDR1 LNHNV and CDR2 YYDKDF (reference sequence). The CDR3 spells CATRTLLAGGENEQFF. The CDR3 DNA reads TGTGCCACCAGGACTCTACTAGCGGGAGGGGAGAATGAGCAGTTCTTC.

This clone was detected once. J is TRBJ2-7 and V is TRBV2; 7 nucleotides agree with TRBD2. V lost 1 base and J lost 6; bases outside the gene matches: 3. Germline CDR1 and CDR2: SNHLY and FYNNEI. The CDR3 has 13 residues. The CDR3, as DNA: TGTGCCAGCAGTGAAGGACTAGCCTCCGAGCAGTACTTC. It encodes CASSEGLASEQYF.

This clone appeared once. The V gene is TRBV11-2, the J gene TRBJ1-1; D is unclear. CDR3 length equals 14 residues. Germline CDR1 and CDR2: SGHAT and FQNNGV. The germline V and J ends were trimmed by 2 bases and 4 bases, with 11 bases remaining between them. The chain's CDR3 is CASSLWALGTEAFF. CDR3 sequence (DNA): TGTGCCAGCAGCTTATGGGCTTTAGGCACTGAAGCTTTCTTT.

The rearrangement joins TRBV3-1 (or the pseudogene TRBV3-2) to TRBJ2-1, with TRBD2 identical over 10 bases. Germline lookup yields CDR1 LGHDT and CDR2 YNNKEL (reference sequence). V shed 1 base, J shed 6 bases, and the junction held 6 bases outside the gene matches. The length of the CDR3 is 16 residues. This CDR3 is CASSQAIAGGFNEQFF. CDR3 DNA sequence: TGTGCCAGCAGCCAAGCAATAGCGGGAGGATTCAATGAGCAGTTCTTC.

The chain carries TRBV5-5 and TRBJ2-3; 9 bases fit TRBD1. Per the germline V gene, CDR1 is SGHKS and CDR2 is YYEKEE (reference sequence). This CDR3 has 12 residues. Here the CDR3 DNA reads TGTGCGGCGGGGACAGGGACAGATACGCAGTATTTT. It codes for CAAGTGTDTQYF.

This clone was picked up one time. V usage is TRBV6-4 and J usage is TRBJ2-3; TRBD2 agrees at 7 bases. CDR3 size: 13 residues. CDR1 is MRHNA, CDR2 SNTAGT, per germline. Losses at the gene ends were 6 bases for V and 8 bases for J; bases not matched to a gene: 8. CDR3 nucleotides: TGTGCCAGCAGCGCCGGGACTATGAGTACGCAGTATTTT. This sequence encodes CASSAGTMSTQYF.

The genes are TRBV15 and TRBJ2-1; 8 positions match TRBD1. In germline, CDR1 is LNHNV, CDR2 YYDKDF (reference sequence). Trimming cost V 1 base and J 0 bases; bases outside gene matches: 8. The CDR3 length is 18 residues. The DNA for the CDR3 is TGTGCCACCAGCAGAGCCCGGACGGGACAGGCCTCCTACAATGAGCAGTTCTTC. Its translation: CATSRARTGQASYNEQFF.

The chain combines TRBV5-1 with TRBJ1-1, with TRBD1 as a possible D gene (5 bases). Germline V gives CDR1 SGHRS, CDR2 YFSETQ. The CDR3 is 14 amino acids. V lost 4 bases and J 1 base, leaving 11 bases between the germline ends. Here the CDR3 reads CASSGGTANTEAFF. CDR3 sequence (DNA): TGCGCCAGCAGCGGGGGGACGGCGAACACTGAAGCTTTCTTT.

This clone was observed a handful of times. The chain employs TRBV4-1 and TRBJ1-1; TRBD1 matches 8 bases. Germline V lookup: CDR1 MGHRA, CDR2 YSYEKL. The trim removed 5 bases at V and 4 bases at J, leaving 12 bases unmatched. This CDR3 is built from 16 residues. The CDR3 region has the DNA TGCGCCAGCAGCTCGGACAGGGATGGGGGGTTCACTGAAGCTTTCTTT. Translated, it gives CASSSDRDGGFTEAFF.

This chain connects TRBV2 to TRBJ1-4, with 9 positions matching TRBD1. Germline lookup yields CDR1 SNHLY and CDR2 FYNNEI. The CDR3 is made up of 16 amino acids. The V segment lost 5 bases and the J segment 3 bases; nucleotides outside the gene matches: 7. CDR3 region: CASSFTGGSANEKLFF. As DNA, the CDR3 is TGTGCCAGCAGTTTCACAGGGGGCTCGGCTAATGAAAAACTGTTTTTT.

This chain connects TRBV10-1 to TRBJ2-1; 13 bases fit TRBD2. Per germline, CDR1 WNHNN and CDR2 SYGVQD (reference sequence). V gave up 6 bases and J gave up 11 bases; unmatched junction bases: 4. This CDR3 region has 13 residues. CDR3 loop: CASRETSGGQQFF. The CDR3 DNA reads as TGCGCCAGCAGGGAGACTAGCGGGGGGCAGCAGTTCTTC.

Only a few counts were recorded for this clone. The chain couples TRBV25-1 to TRBJ2-7; D is ambiguous. This CDR3 is built from 12 residues. Germline V gene lookup returns CDR1 MGHDK and CDR2 SYGVNS. V was pared by 6 bases and J by 3 bases, with 9 bases between. The CDR3 is CASSANIYEQYF. The CDR3 nucleotides read TGTGCCAGCAGCGCCAACATCTACGAGCAGTACTTC.

The chain combines TRBV7-8 with TRBJ2-3; 8 nucleotides agree with TRBD2. There are 15 residues in the CDR3. V trimming: 2 bases; J trimming: 2 bases; junction bases outside the gene matches: 3. Germline loops: CDR1 SGHVS, CDR2 FQNEAQ. CDR3 bases: TGTGCCAGCAGCTTACAAGCGGGAGTCACAGATACGCAGTATTTT. It translates to CASSLQAGVTDTQYF.